This T cell receptor (beta chain) was identified during a study of blood T cell repertoires in COVID-19 (dated by TCRdb to about 2020). As for the study more broadly: Samples covering the acute and convalescent phases of COVID-19 were provided by collaborators in the United States, Italy and Spain. The material from the prospective study consisted of cDNA or gDNA derived from T cells, B-cell-depleted T cells, or PBMCs. Deeply sampled blood TCRbeta repertoires from subjects exposed to, actively infected with, or recovered from COVID-19 were included in the dataset. The repertoires were released in a freely available public database intended as a resource for research on the immune response to SARS-CoV-2. Samples came from the ongoing ImmuneRACE study (first 160 participants) plus 1,254 subjects from 6 global collaborators. Nearly every sample came with metadata listing a de-identified subject ID, COVID-19 status, age in years and sex. HLA class I and class II types, where available, came from metadata supplied by the sample provider rather than from assay-based typing. Results the study describes overall, beyond this receptor: The amount of clinical and demographic metadata varied by source and participant and was provided uncurated.

Note on this clone: Its recognized antigen is unknown. No clone much larger than this one lies a single base away; base qualities are absent.

Based on the germline V gene, the CDR1 and CDR2 sequences are SNHLY and FYNNEI. The CDR3, from cysteine to phenylalanine, totals 15 residues. The only DNA kept is the CDR3, 45 bases in frame from the first base. Clipping removes 5 bases from V and 3 bases from J, with 8 as the unmatched junction base count. Participants in the prospective study were enrolled through a virtual design, were aged 18 to 89 years, and lived in approximately 24 United States geographic areas. In the prospective study, participants were assigned to cohorts based on the clinical history participants reported in a screening survey and a study questionnaire. Recovered participants in ImmuneRACE Cohort 3 were defined as having two consecutive negative NP/OP PCR tests, clearance from a healthcare professional, or resolution of symptoms. Mobile phlebotomists in the prospective study collected whole blood, serum and a nasopharyngeal or oropharyngeal swab from every participant. Over an approximately 2-month period, participants in the prospective study had the option of providing additional blood draws and questionnaires. Blood samples from the prospective study were shipped frozen or at room temperature prior to DNA extraction.

TCRbeta CDR3 regions were amplified from genomic DNA using the immunoSEQ Assay, a bias-controlled multiplex PCR. As for the authors' bioinformatics: The number of nucleated cells in each sample was estimated by amplification of reference gene primers within the assay. To quantify the absolute abundance of each unique TCRbeta CDR3 rearrangement, sequence reads were collapsed and filtered. Productive Simpson clonality was computed per sample as the square root of Simpson's diversity index over productive rearrangements. Held by TCRdb, this immuneACCESS table contains in-frame sequences only and omits some clones. Under half of the omission traces to an unresolved V gene where checked; the cause of the rest is unknown. For V, J and clone size, that table is used; D and trimming come from the DNA. The sample data list 150,000 to 200,000 clones, and more than 85% of these were observed just once. The ten largest account for 6% to 7.5% of the sample.

The sequence derives from a woman aged 45 to 65 who had recovered from COVID-19. Sequencing used PBMCs or T cells enriched from blood (not recorded which). The chain links TRBV2 with TRBJ1-1; TRBD1 lines up with 8 middle nucleotides. CDR3 loop: CASSPQPTGDTEAFF. The nucleotides read TGTGCCAGCAGTCCCCAACCGACAGGGGACACTGAAGCTTTCTTT.